This T cell receptor beta chain derives from a study of OX40 agonist ivuxolimab in advanced cancers. At the level of the study: Six ivuxolimab dose levels, 0.01 to 10 mg/kg, were given intravenously every 2 weeks. Prior therapy, whether anti-PD-1, anti-PD-L1 or anti-CTLA-4, was allowed, and less than 45% had some. Study-wide results and caveats: Among T cells, CD8+ cells averaged more expanded clones than CD4+ cells.

The table came from immunoSEQ multiplex PCR; TCRdb's copy has only in-frame clones and leaves some out. The table records 20,000 or so clones, about 70% of them present only once. This CDR3 is 12 amino acids long. CDR1 and CDR2 (germline): ENHRY, SYGVKD. Trimming shortened V by 10 bases and J by 2 bases, and 11 bases separated the two germline ends. In regard to this clone: The antigen is unknown.

This TCR was recovered from an adult with an advanced solid tumor such as melanoma, head and neck, liver or kidney cancer. The sample consisted of CD4+ or CD8+ T cells sorted from blood, taken in a trial of the OX40 agonist ivuxolimab. The chain uses TRBV10-3 and TRBJ1-1, with D uncertain. CDR3 sequence (DNA): TGTGCCACCCGAGGGCCAAACACTGAAGCTTTCTTT. It is translated as CATRGPNTEAFF.